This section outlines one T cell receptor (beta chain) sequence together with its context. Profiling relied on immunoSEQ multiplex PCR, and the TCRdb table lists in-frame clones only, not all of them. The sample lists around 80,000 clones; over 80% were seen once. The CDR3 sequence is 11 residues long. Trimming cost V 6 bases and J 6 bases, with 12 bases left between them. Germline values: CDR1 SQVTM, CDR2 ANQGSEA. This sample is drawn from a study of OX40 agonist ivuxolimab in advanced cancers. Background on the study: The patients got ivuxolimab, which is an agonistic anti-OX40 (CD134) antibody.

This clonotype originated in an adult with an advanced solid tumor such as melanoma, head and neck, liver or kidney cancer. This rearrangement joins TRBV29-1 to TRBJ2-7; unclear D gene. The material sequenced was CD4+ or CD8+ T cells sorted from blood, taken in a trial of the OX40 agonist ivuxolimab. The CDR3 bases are TGCAGCGTCGGACGGTCTGCCGAGCAGTACTTC. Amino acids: CSVGRSAEQYF.